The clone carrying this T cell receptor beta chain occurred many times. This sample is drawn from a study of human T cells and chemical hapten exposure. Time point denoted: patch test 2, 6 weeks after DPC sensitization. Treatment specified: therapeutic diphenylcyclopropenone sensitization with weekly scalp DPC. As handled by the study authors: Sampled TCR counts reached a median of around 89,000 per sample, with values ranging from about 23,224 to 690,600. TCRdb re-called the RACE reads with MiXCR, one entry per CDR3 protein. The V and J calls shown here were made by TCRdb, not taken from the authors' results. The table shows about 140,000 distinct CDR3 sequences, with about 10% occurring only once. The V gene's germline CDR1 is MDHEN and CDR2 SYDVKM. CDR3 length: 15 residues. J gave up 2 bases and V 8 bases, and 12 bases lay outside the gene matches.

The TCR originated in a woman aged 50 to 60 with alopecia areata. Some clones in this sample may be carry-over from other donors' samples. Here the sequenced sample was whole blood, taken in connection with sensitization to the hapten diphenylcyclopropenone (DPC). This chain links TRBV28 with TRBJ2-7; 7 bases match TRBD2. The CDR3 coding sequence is TGTGCCAGCTCCAGTTCGGGCGGGGGAACCTACGAGCAGTACTTC. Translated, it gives CASSSSGGGTYEQYF.